A single sample is the source of the 4 T cell receptor beta chains below, sequenced in a study of T cell clonality in common variable immunodeficiency. Produced via immunoSEQ multiplex PCR; TCRdb's table is partial and in-frame only. The table lists tens of thousands of clones, with no singletons. Input material: peripheral blood mononuclear cells. The source of these receptors is a person aged 18 to 75 in good health.

This clone occurred many times. The CDR3 region is CSAPHRYGYTF. The DNA read from the CDR3 is TGCAGTGCTCCACATCGCTATGGC. The chain joins TRBV20-1 to TRBJ1-2; D not certain. The CDR3 end lies 3 residues beyond the end of the read and is filled in from the germline J gene. Per the germline V gene, CDR1 is DFQATT and CDR2 is SNEGSKA (reference sequence). CDR3 length equals 11 residues. Trimming took 5 bases from V and 4 from J, leaving 8 bases between them.

This clone showed up many times. From the germline J gene comes the end of the CDR3, since the read stops 3 residues before it. The chain is built from TRBV7-3 and TRBJ2-2; 7 bases map to TRBD1. Germline CDR1 is SGHTA and CDR2 is FQGTGA. Trimming cost V 3 bases and J 6 bases; bases outside gene matches: 7. The CDR3 has 15 amino acids. The covered CDR3 bases are TGTGCCAGCAGCTTCTCGTACAGGGGATCCGGGGAG. Its protein product is CASSFSYRGSGE. The complete CDR3 reads CASSFSYRGSGELFF.

Worth noting for this clone: The read ends 3 residues before the CDR3 terminus; that terminus is restored from the germline J gene. V usage is TRBV5-8 and J usage is TRBJ1-5; TRBD1 is a possible D gene (6 bases). Trimming took 2 bases from V and 5 from J, leaving 11 bases between them. Germline loops: CDR1 SGHTS, CDR2 YDEGEE. The CDR3 is 14 residues long. The CDR3 loop reads CASSFLGGDQPQHF. CDR3 bases read: TGTGCCAGCAGCTTTTTAGGGGGGGATCAGCCC.

There are many counts of this clone. Coverage ceases 3 residues before the CDR3 finishes, and the germline J gene fills in the end. V is TRBV5-5 and J is TRBJ1-6, with D perhaps matching TRBD1 (5 bases). Between the trimmed V and J ends, which lost 6 bases and 9 bases, there was a span of 10 bases. This CDR3 comprises 12 residues. The germline V gene has CDR1 SGHKS and CDR2 YYEKEE (reference sequence). CDR3 bases read: TGTGCCAGCATGGGGCCGATTTCACCC. Translating gives CASMGPISP. Given in full, the CDR3 is CASMGPISPLHF.